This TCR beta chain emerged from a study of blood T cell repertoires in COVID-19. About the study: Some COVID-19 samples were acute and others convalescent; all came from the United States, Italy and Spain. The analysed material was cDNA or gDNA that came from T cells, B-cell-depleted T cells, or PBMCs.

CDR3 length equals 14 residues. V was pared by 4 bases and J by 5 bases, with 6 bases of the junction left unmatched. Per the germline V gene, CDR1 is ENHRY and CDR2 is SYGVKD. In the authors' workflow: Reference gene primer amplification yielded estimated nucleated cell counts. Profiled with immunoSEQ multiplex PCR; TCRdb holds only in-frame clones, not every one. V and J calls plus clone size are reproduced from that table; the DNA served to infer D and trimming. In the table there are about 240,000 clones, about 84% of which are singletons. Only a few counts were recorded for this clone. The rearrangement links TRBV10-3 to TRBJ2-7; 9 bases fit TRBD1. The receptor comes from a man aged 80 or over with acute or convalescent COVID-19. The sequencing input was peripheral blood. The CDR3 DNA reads TGTGCCATCAGTGGGGGGGACAGGGCCAACGAGCAGTACTTC. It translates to CAISGGDRANEQYF.